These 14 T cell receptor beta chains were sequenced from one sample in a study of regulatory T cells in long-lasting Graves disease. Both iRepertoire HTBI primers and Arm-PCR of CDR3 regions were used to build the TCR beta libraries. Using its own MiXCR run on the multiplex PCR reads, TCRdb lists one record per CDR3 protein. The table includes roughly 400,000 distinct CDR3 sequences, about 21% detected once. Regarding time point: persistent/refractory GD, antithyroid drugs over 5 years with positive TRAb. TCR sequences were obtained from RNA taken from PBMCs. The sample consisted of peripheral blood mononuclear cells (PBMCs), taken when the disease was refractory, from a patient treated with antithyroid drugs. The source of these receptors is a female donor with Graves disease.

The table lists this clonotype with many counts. The CDR3 DNA follows: TGTGCCAGCAGCTTACGAGACTTCGACTATGGCTACACCTTC. It codes for CASSLRDFDYGYTF. The J gene is TRBJ1-2, the V gene TRBV7-2; D not certain. Germline V gives CDR1 SGHTA, CDR2 FQGNSA. The CDR3 spans 14 residues. Trimming removed 2 bases at V and 3 bases at J, with 10 bases between.

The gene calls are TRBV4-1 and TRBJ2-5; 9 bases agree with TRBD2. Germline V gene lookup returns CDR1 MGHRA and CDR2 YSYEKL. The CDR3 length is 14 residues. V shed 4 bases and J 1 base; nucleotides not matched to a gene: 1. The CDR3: CASSPSGAQETQYF. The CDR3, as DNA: TGCGCCAGCAGCCCTAGCGGGGCCCAAGAGACCCAGTACTTC.

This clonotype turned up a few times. The CDR3 coding sequence is TGTGCCAGCAGTGAACAGGCCCGCTCCTACGAGCAGTACTTC. Protein: CASSEQARSYEQYF. The J gene is TRBJ2-7, the V gene TRBV25-1; D call uncertain. Germline-derived CDR1 and CDR2 are MGHDK and SYGVNS. This CDR3 is built from 14 residues. With 2 bases removed from V and 0 bases from J, the gap between germline ends came to 8 bases.

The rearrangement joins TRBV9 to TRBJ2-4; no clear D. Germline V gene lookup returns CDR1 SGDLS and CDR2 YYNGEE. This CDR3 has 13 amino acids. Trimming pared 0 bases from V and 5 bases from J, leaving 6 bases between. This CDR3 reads CASSVDQENIQYF. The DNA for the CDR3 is TGTGCCAGCAGCGTAGATCAGGAAAACATTCAGTACTTC.

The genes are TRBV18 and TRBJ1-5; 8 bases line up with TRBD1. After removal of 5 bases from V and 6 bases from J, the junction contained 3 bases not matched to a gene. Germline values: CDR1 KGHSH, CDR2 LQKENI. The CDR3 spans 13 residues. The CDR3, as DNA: TGTGCCAGCTCATCCGGACAGGGTCAGCCCCAGCATTTT. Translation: CASSSGQGQPQHF. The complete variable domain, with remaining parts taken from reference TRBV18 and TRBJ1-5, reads NAGVMQNPRHLVRRRGQEARLRCSPMKGHSHVYWYRQLPEEGLKFMVYLQKENIIDESGMPKERFSAEFPKEGPSILRIQQVVRGDSAAYFCASSSGQGQPQHFGDGTRLSIL.

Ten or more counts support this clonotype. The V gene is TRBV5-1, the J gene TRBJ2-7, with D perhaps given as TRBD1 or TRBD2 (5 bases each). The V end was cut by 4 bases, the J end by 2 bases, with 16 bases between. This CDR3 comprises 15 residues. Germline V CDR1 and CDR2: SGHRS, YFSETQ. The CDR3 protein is CASSPRDGSTYEQYF. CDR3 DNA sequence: TGCGCCAGCAGCCCCAGGGACGGATCGACCTACGAGCAGTACTTC.

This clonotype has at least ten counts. CDR3 sequence reads: CASRDNTNSYEQYF. CDR3 nucleotide sequence: TGTGCTAGTAGGGACAACACTAACTCCTACGAGCAGTACTTC. The chain couples TRBV12-3 or TRBV12-4 to TRBJ2-7; possibly TRBD1 for D (6 bases). The CDR3 loop spans 14 amino acids.

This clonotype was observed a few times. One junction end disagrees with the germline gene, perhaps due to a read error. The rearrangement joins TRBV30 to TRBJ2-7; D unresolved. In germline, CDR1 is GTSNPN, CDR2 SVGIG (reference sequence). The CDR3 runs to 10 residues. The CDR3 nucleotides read TGTGCCTGGAGTGCAAGGAGCGTGCTATTC. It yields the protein CAWSARSVLF.

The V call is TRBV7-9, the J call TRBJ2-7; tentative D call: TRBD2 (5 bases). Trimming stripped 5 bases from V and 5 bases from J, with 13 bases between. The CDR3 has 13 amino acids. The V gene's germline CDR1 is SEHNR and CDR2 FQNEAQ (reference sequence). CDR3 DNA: TGTGCCAGCAGCGCAGTTTTGGGAGACGAGCAGTACTTC. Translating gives CASSAVLGDEQYF.

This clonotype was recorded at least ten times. The CDR3 DNA sequence: TGTGCCACCGGGGGGGGCCCCTACGAGCAGTACTTC. This codes for CATGGGPYEQYF. The chain links TRBV28 to TRBJ2-7; 8 bases are a match to TRBD2. The V gene end was trimmed by 10 bases and the J gene end by 2 bases; junction bases not matched to a gene: 4. There are 12 residues in the CDR3. Germline V lookup: CDR1 MDHEN, CDR2 SYDVKM.

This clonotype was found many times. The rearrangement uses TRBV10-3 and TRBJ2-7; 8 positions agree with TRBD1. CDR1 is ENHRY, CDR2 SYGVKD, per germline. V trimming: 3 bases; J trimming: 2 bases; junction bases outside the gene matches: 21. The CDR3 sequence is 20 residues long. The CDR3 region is CAISDPARASRTGTTYEQYF. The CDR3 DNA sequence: TGTGCCATCAGTGACCCCGCGCGGGCTAGTAGGACAGGGACGACCTACGAGCAGTACTTC.

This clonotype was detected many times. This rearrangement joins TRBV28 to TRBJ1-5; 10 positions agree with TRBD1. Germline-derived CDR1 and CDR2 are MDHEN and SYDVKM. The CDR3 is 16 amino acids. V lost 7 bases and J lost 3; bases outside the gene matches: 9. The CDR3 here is CASTRRTGGTNQPQHF. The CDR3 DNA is TGTGCCAGCACCCGTAGGACAGGGGGAACCAATCAGCCCCAGCATTTT.

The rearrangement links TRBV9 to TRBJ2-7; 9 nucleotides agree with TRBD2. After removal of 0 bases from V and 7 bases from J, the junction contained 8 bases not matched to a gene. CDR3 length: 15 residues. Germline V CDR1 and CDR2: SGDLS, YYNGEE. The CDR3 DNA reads TGTGCCAGCAGCGTAGGTTCCGGGACTAGCTTTGAGCAGTACTTC. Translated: CASSVGSGTSFEQYF.

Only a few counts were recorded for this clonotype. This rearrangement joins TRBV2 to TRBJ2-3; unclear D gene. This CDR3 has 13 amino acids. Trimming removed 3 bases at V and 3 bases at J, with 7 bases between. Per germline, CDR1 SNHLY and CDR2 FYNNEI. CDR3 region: CASSDEWTDTQYF. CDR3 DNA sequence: TGTGCCAGCAGTGATGAGTGGACAGATACGCAGTATTTT.